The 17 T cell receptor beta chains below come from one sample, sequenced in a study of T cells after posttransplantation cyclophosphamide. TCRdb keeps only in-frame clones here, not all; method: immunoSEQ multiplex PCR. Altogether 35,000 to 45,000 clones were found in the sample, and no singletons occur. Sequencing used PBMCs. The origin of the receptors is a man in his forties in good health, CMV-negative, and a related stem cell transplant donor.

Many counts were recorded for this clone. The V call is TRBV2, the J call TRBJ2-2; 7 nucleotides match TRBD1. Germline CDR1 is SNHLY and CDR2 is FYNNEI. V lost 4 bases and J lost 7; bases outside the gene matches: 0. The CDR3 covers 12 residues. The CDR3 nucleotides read TGTGCCAGCAGTGGGGACAGCGGGGAGCTGTTTTTT. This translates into CASSGDSGELFF.

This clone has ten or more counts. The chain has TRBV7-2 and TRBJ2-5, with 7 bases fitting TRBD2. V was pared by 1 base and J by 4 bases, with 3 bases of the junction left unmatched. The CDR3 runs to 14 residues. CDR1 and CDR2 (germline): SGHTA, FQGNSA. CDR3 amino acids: CASSLGGGVETQYF. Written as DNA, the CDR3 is TGTGCCAGCAGCTTAGGGGGAGGGGTAGAGACCCAGTACTTC.

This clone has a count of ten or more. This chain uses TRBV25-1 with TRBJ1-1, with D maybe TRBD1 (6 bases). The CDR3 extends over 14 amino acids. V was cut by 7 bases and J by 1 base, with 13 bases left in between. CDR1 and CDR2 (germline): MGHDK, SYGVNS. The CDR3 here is CASKNPGQNTEAFF. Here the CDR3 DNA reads TGTGCCAGCAAGAACCCGGGACAGAACACTGAAGCTTTCTTT.

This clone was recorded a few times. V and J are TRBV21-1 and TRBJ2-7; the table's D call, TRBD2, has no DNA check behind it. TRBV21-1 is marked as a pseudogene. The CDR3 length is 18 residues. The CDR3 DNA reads TGTGCCAGCAGCAAAAAAACCATTCGAGCGAGATATTTGCTCGAGCAGTACGTC. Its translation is CASSKKTIRARYLLEQYV.

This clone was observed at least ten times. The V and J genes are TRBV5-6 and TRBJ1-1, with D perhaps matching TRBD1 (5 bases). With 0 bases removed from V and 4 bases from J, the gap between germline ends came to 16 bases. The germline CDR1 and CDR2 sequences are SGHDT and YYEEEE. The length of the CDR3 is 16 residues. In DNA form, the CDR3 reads TGTGCCAGCAGCTTGGATGTTTGGCCCCAGGGCACTGAAGCTTTCTTT. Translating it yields CASSLDVWPQGTEAFF.

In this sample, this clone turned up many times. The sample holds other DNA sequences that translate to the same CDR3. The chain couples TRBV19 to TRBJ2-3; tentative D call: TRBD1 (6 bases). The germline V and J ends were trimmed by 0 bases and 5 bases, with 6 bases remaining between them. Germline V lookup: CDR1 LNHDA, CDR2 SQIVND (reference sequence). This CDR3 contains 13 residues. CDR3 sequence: CASSIDRGDTQYF. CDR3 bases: TGTGCCAGTAGTATAGACAGGGGAGATACGCAGTATTTT.

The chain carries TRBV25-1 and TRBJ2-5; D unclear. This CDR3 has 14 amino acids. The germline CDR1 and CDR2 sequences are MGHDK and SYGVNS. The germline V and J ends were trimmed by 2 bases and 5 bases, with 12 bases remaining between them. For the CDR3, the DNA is TGTGCCAGCAGTGAACCCGAACTCGGGGAGACCCAGTACTTC. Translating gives CASSEPELGETQYF.

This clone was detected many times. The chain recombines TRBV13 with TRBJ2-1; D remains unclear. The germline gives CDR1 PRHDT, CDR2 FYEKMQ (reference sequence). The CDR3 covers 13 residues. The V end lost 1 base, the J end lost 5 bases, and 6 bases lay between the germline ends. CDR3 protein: CASSLESDNEQFF. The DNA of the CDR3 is TGTGCCAGCAGCTTAGAGTCGGACAATGAGCAGTTCTTC.

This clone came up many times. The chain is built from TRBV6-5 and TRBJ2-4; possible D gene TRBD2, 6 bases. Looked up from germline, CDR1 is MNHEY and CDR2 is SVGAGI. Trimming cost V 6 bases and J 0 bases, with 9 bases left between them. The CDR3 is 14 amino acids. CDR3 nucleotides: TGTGCCAGCAGGGGGGGACTAGCCAAAAACATTCAGTACTTC. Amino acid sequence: CASRGGLAKNIQYF.

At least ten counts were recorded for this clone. The CDR3 sequence is CASSPLSARGTQYF. The CDR3 DNA sequence: TGTGCCAGCAGCCCGCTCTCCGCCAGGGGAACGCAGTATTTT. The genes are TRBV7-2 and TRBJ2-3; the D gene is possibly TRBD1 (6 bases). V was cut by 5 bases and J by 9 bases, with 18 bases left in between. CDR3 length: 14 residues. Germline V gives CDR1 SGHTA, CDR2 FQGNSA.

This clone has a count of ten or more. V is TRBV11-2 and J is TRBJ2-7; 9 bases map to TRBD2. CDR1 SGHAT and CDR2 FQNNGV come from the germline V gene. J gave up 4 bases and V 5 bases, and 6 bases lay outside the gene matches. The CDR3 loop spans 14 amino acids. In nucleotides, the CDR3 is TGTGCCAGCAGCGCAAGCGGGGGGATTTACGAGCAGTACTTC. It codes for CASSASGGIYEQYF.

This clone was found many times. The CDR3 sequence: CASSLVGRGLADTEAFF. CDR3 DNA: TGTGCCAGCAGCTTAGTGGGCAGGGGGCTTGCGGACACTGAAGCTTTCTTT. The chain couples TRBV11-2 to TRBJ1-1; TRBD1 agrees at 8 bases. The ends lost 1 base at V and 3 bases at J; junction bases unmatched: 10. The CDR3 runs to 17 residues. From germline, CDR1 is SGHAT and CDR2 FQNNGV.

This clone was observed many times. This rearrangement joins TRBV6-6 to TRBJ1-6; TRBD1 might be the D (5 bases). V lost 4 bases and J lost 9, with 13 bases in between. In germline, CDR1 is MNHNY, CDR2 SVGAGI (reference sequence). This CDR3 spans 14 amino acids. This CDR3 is CASSSTGDTSPLHF. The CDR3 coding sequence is TGTGCCAGCAGTTCGACGGGGGATACTTCACCCCTCCACTTT.

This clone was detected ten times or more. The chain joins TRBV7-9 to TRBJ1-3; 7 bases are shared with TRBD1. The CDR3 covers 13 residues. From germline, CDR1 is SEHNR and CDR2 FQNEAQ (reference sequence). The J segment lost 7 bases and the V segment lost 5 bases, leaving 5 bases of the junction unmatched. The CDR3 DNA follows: TGTGCCAGCAGCACCCTACAGGGGAACACCATATATTTT. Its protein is CASSTLQGNTIYF.

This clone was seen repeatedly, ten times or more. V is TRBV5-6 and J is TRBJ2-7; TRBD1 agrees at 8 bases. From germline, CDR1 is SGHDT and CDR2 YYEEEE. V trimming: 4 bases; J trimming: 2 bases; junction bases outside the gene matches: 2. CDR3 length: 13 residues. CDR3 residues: CASSPGGAYEQYV. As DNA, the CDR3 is TGTGCCAGCAGCCCAGGGGGCGCCTACGAGCAGTACGTC.

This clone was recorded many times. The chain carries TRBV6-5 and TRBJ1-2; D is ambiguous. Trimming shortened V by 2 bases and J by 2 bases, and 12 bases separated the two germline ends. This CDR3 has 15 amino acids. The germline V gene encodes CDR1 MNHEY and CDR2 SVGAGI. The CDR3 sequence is CASSYGGNKNYGYTF. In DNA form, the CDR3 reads TGTGCCAGCAGTTACGGAGGGAACAAGAACTATGGCTACACCTTC.

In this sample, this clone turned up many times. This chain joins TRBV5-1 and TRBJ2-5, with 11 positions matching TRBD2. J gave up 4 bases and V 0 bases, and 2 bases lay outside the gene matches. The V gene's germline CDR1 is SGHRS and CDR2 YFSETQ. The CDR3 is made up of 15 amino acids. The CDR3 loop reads CASSLGLAGGETQYF. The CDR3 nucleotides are TGCGCCAGCAGCTTGGGGCTAGCGGGAGGAGAGACCCAGTACTTC. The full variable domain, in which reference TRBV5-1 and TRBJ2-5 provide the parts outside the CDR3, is KAGVTQTPRYLIKTRGQQVTLSCSPISGHRSVSWYQQTPGQGLQFLFEYFSETQRNKGNFPGRFSGRQFSNSRSEMNVSTLELGDSALYLCASSLGLAGGETQYFGPGTRLLVL.